This T cell receptor (beta chain) derives from a study of breast tumors, draining lymph nodes, adjacent tissues. Findings of the study overall: Tumor TCR diversity was below lymph nodes but above nontumor tissue. The lymph node origin of tumor T cells was framed as consistent with a hypothesis, not demonstrated. Data fit most tumor T cells coming from lymph node, expanding in tumor.

The lymph nodes were axillary draining lymph nodes from breast cancer patients. The sample holds many counts of this clonotype. Its target is not known. A much more abundant neighbour one base away suggests this may be a read error. The CDR3 consists of 16 residues. V dropped 0 bases and J dropped 2 bases, with 17 bases sitting between them. Germline values: CDR1 DFQATT, CDR2 SNEGSKA (reference sequence). TCRdb processed the multiplex PCR reads anew with MiXCR; each CDR3 protein has one entry. The sample carries approximately 230,000 distinct CDR3 sequences, roughly a third recorded once. The J gene is TRBJ2-7, the V gene TRBV20-1; unclear D gene. The sequencing input was axillary lymph node tissue. The TCR comes from a female donor with breast cancer. Some clones in this sample may be carry-over from other donors' samples. CDR3 coding DNA: TGCAGTGCTAGAGATAGAAGGAATAGCCCCACCTACGAGCAGTACTTC. Its translation is CSARDRRNSPTYEQYF.